The rows below give T cell receptor beta chains drawn from one sample of a study of CD8 T cells in Susac syndrome. TCRdb reanalysed the immunoSEQ multiplex PCR reads using MiXCR and keeps one entry per CDR3 protein. The data hold 90,000 to 110,000 distinct CDR3 sequences, with 95% to 98% observed a single time. Source material: CD4+ T cells from PBMCs. The receptors come from a human donor in good health. The conserved cysteine and the conserved F or W are not part of the CDR3 here.

TRBV20-1 | 8 | SLVKETQY
TRBV30 | 14 | AWSLKTGRLGYGYT
TRBV30 | 13 | AWSVLNPGSGGYT
TRBV30 | 10 | AWKTGVHEQY
TRBV5-4 | 12 | ASSLDRGTDTQY
TRBV29-1 | 11 | SVFGQGQDTQY
TRBV2 | 15 | ASTASGTSAGANVLT
TRBV6-5 | 13 | ASSYRTGSSYEQY
TRBV28 | 13 | ASSKGQGNSETQY
TRBV12-3/TRBV12-4 | 13 | ASSSTGGSLYEQY
TRBV5-6 | 12 | ASSTGTGHGVLT
TRBV6-2/TRBV6-3 | 14 | ASSRNRDSDNSPLH
TRBV3-1 | 12 | ASSLNGGHYEQY
TRBV14 | 13 | ASSRRGGQNEKLF
TRBV7-2 | 12 | ASSQAGLGETQY
TRBV29-1 | 9 | SGQQGYEQY
TRBV12-5 | 16 | ASGLVLRGLRPNYGYT
TRBV20-1 | 12 | SARDIAGPYEQY
TRBV3-1 | 13 | ASSQGPTSGNTIY
TRBV7-9 | 12 | ASSSSFRGYGYT
TRBV29-1 | 11 | SVLTGGGYEQY
TRBV12-2 | 11 | ASRLTSTYEQY
TRBV7-6 | 14 | ASSSTGQGTLNEQY
TRBV20-1 | 11 | SANGGGRNEQF
TRBV7-9 | 10 | ASSSTGTEAF
TRBV18 | 11 | ASEEGRSYGYT
TRBV28 | 12 | ASSLLSHQQGLV
TRBV10-3 | 9 | AISGDSWQY
TRBV29-1 | 12 | SALTGVSFYEQY
TRBV15 | 15 | ATSRERAGQRYTEAF
TRBV3-1 | 14 | ASSVIGTSGGNEQF
TRBV20-1 | 13 | SASDVASGRNEQY
TRBV24-1 | 15 | ATSDKTTSGRYNEQF
TRBV27 | 16 | ASSQPMRTGIYNSPLH
TRBV6-2/TRBV6-3 | 12 | ASIPGGTPYEQY
TRBV6-5 | 14 | ASSYTSGGAQNIQY
TRBV30 | 13 | AWDRSGTVSYEQY
TRBV12-3/TRBV12-4 | 16 | ASSLWGFGLSGANVLT
TRBV4-3 | 12 | ASSPLPFSYEQY
TRBV18 | 12 | ASSPQGAGSPLH
TRBV6-8 | 12 | ASSYSICDGTQY
TRBV7-9 | 12 | ASSLVGHQETQY
TRBV7-9 | 15 | ASRPKYRQGLNTEAF
TRBV20-1 | 12 | SAPTGTGVYGYT
TRBV27 | 13 | ASNKANPGTGELF
TRBV29-1 | 10 | SALAGGVTQY
TRBV14 | 14 | ASSQGDRDGTDTQY
TRBV7-2 | 11 | ASSPGGSFIQY
TRBV29-1 | 11 | SVEASGYNEQF
TRBV29-1 | 10 | SAGTPKETQY
TRBV10-3 | 12 | AIASQGLENIQY
TRBV28 | 13 | ASSLSSRGVYEQY
TRBV5-1 | 12 | ASSATGSQETQY